This T cell receptor (beta chain) was captured in a study of tumor-infiltrating T cells and Merkel cell polyomavirus (dated by TCRdb to 2015 to 2018). Notes on the research overall: In Merkel cell carcinoma patients, the study investigated CD8+ T cells specific for the Merkel cell polyomavirus KLL epitope. Of all the tumor samples in the study, one was a frozen nodal tumor digest and another was a flash-frozen core biopsy of a metastasis. The therapies patients received were varied and non-standardized, including chemotherapy, radiation and immunotherapies. TRB sequencing covered KLL-tetramer-sorted cells from blood or tumor-infiltrating lymphocytes in approximately 15 samples, plus 12 matched whole-tumor samples. Disease stage at presentation varied among the patients, and patient follow-up lasted a median of roughly three years, ranging from roughly 1.1 to 6.0 years. Most whole-tumor samples were obtained as 25-micron curls cut from formalin-fixed, paraffin-embedded tissue blocks.

Worth noting for this clone: It has no known antigen specificity. No per-base quality is available; no much larger clone lies one base away.

The library came from the immunoSEQ multiplex PCR assay. Genomic DNA extraction, TRB sequencing and normalization were carried out by Adaptive Biotechnologies (Seattle, WA). Regarding the original processing steps: Clonality was calculated as one minus the Shannon entropy of productive TRB sequences, normalized by log2 of unique productive sequences. KLL-specific clonotypes in tumors were identified by matching TCRbeta CDR3 amino acid sequences with those from each patient's tetramer-sorted sample. The table comes from immuneACCESS by way of TCRdb, which keeps in-frame sequences with V and J called. Part of the clones is missing from these tables; in studies checked, under half for an unresolved V gene and the rest for unknown reasons. Clone size and the V and J calls come from that table; the DNA yielded D and trimming. For this sample the table gives around 25,000 clones, of which 87% were detected only once. The ten most abundant clones make up about 2.9% of the sample.

The study at large found these results: The small sample size of the study (n of about 13 patients) is recognized as a limitation. A higher intratumoral fraction of KLL-specific T cells (about 1.8-20% versus about 0-0.15%) was associated with significantly improved MCC-specific survival. Because the study covered only a single viral epitope, T cells targeting other Merkel cell polyomavirus epitopes were not captured. A greater number of unique KLL-specific clonotypes in tumors (about 5-120 vs 0-3) was associated with a significant advantage in MCC-specific survival (P = 0.0051). KLL-specific TRB repertoires were diverse and largely private, with only one public clonotype among some 400 unique sequences, shared by two patients.

By immunohistochemistry, the tumors of all patients showed robust positive staining for Merkel cell polyomavirus Large T antigen. About eleven Merkel cell carcinoma patients were included, each with robust KLL-tetramer+ populations (above 0.04% of CD8+ T cells) in blood and/or cultured TIL. All patients were Caucasian, with a median age of approximately 60 years and a range of roughly 50 to 85 years. Lymph node tumors were analyzed for patients with unknown primaries who presented with nodal disease, or when there was not enough primary tissue. Trimming removed 7 bases from V and 0 bases from J, leaving 19 bases between the germline ends. Its CDR3 holds 17 amino acids, cysteine through phenylalanine. Only the CDR3 DNA is retained, 51 bases long and in frame from the first base.

This clonotype was obtained from a man in his fifties with Merkel cell carcinoma. Sequenced: lymph node tissue. The receptor chain draws on TRBV23-1 and TRBJ1-3, and the D gene may be TRBD1, 6 bases matching. TRBV23-1 is reported as an ORF; its role is uncertain. The DNA sequence is as follows: TGCGCCAGCACCTTCCTGGGGGCCGAGCGCTCTGGAAACACCATATATTTT. It translates as CASTFLGAERSGNTIYF.